A selection of T cell receptor beta chains follows, all from one sample in a study of CXCR3-negative and CXCR3-positive naive CD8 T cells. TCRdb reanalyzed the 5' RACE reads and collapses them to one entry per CDR3 protein, without DNA. The sample has about 6,000 distinct CDR3 sequences, and its top ten clones hold approximately 2%. The sample consisted of naive CXCR3+ CD8+ T cells from blood. The receptors here all came from a human donor in good health. Some clones in this sample may be carry-over from other donors' samples. Both conserved end residues are part of each CDR3. Clone size, where shown, is once, few, many, or a class for clones that have expanded.

CDR3aa | j_gene | v_gene | len | abundance
CASSYIADPDEQYF | TRBJ2-7 | TRBV6-2/TRBV6-3 | 14 | medium-sized
CASSLLGRGVHTEAFF | TRBJ1-1 | TRBV7-8 | 16 | .
CASSVFAEAYNEQFF | TRBJ2-1 | TRBV9 | 15 | medium-sized
CASSPLLRENYNEQFF | TRBJ2-1 | TRBV6-2/TRBV6-3 | 16 | .
CSVEGWDNEQFF | TRBJ2-1 | TRBV29-1 | 12 | .
CASSQGFPGQLHNEQFF | TRBJ2-1 | TRBV4-3 | 17 | medium-sized
CAIRQTGGSSYEQYF | TRBJ2-7 | TRBV10-3 | 15 | medium-sized
CASGSGENNEQFF | TRBJ2-1 | TRBV12-5 | 13 | medium-sized
CSVEDGGTSGSTDTQYF | TRBJ2-3 | TRBV29-1 | 17 | .
CASSHEGASTEAFF | TRBJ1-1 | TRBV4-1 | 14 | .
CASSLGVEAPKWNIQYF | TRBJ2-4 | TRBV7-8 | 17 | .
CSARGDGTYEQYF | TRBJ2-7 | TRBV20-1 | 13 | medium-sized
CASSFFGGSQETQYF | TRBJ2-5 | TRBV11-2 | 15 | .
CASSQRAGNENF | TRBJ2-7 | TRBV23-1 | 12 | medium-sized
CASSPQGRVEAFF | TRBJ1-1 | TRBV7-9 | 13 | .
CASSESQQGKGYTF | TRBJ1-2 | TRBV25-1 | 14 | .
CAGEGRNSYEQYF | TRBJ2-7 | TRBV7-9 | 13 | .
CSVDSGSNYNEQFF | TRBJ2-1 | TRBV29-1 | 14 | .
CASSHTGGQETQYF | TRBJ2-5 | TRBV4-1 | 14 | .